Each of the 26 T cell receptor beta chains below was sequenced from the same sample in a study of vaccination and CD4 T cells after COVID-19. These receptors lack a known antigen. Treatment noted: approximately 9-day PBMC culture with coronavirus spike peptide pools or control peptides (ViraFEST assay). The Oncomine TCR Beta short-read assay sequenced DNA from cultured CD4+ T cells. Each CDR3 protein is one row after TCRdb ran MiXCR on the PCR reads. Of about 20,000 distinct CDR3 sequences listed, roughly 56% were seen once; the top ten hold roughly 10%. What was sequenced was CD4+ T cells from blood, cultured in vitro. The receptors shown here come from a human donor who had recovered from COVID-19.

The chain links TRBV10-3 to TRBJ1-5, with unresolved D. Germline assignment: CDR1 ENHRY and CDR2 SYGVKD. This CDR3 comprises 14 residues. Trimming removed 2 bases at V and 2 bases at J, with 7 bases between. CDR3 nucleotide sequence: TGTGCCATCAGTGAGGTTGGGGGCAATCAGCCCCAGCATTTT. As protein: CAISEVGGNQPQHF.

The V and J genes are TRBV5-1 and TRBJ2-7, with D uncertain. CDR1 and CDR2 from the germline V gene are SGHRS and YFSETQ. The CDR3 runs to 13 residues. V gave up 0 bases and J gave up 5 bases, with 9 bases separating them. The CDR3 DNA sequence: TGCGCCAGCAGCTTGGCCGGACCGGACGAGCAGTACTTC. This translates into CASSLAGPDEQYF.

The chain has TRBV20-1 and TRBJ1-5, with 9 bases fitting TRBD1. CDR3 length: 15 residues. Losses at the gene ends were 1 base for V and 4 bases for J; bases not matched to a gene: 5. CDR1 is DFQATT, CDR2 SNEGSKA, per germline (reference sequence). In DNA, the CDR3 is TGCAGTGCTAGAGCGAGACAGGGGGAAAATCAGCCCCAGCATTTT. Translated, it gives CSARARQGENQPQHF.

This clonotype was found a few times. The chain links TRBV30 to TRBJ1-6, with D possibly matching TRBD1 (6 bases). Per the germline V gene, CDR1 is GTSNPN and CDR2 is SVGIG (reference sequence). V lost 0 bases, J lost 0 bases, and 12 bases lay in between. CDR3 length equals 17 residues. In DNA, the CDR3 is TGTGCCTGGAGTGTGGCAGGGGCTAGCTCCTATAATTCACCCCTCCACTTT. Translated, it gives CAWSVAGASSYNSPLHF.

The chain links TRBV5-5 to TRBJ1-5, with TRBD1 matching over 7 bases. The V gene end was trimmed by 3 bases and the J gene end by 6 bases; junction bases not matched to a gene: 12. This CDR3 region has 16 residues. Germline V gene sequence: CDR1 SGHKS, CDR2 YYEKEE (reference sequence). For the CDR3, the DNA is TGTGCCAGCAGCTCTGAGGGGGGGGACAGTAGTCAGCCCCAGCATTTT. Protein: CASSSEGGDSSQPQHF.

This clonotype has just a few counts. The J gene is TRBJ2-3, the V gene TRBV27, with 10 nucleotides matching TRBD2. Germline V lookup: CDR1 MNHEY, CDR2 SMNVEV (reference sequence). V trimming: 7 bases; J trimming: 3 bases; junction bases outside the gene matches: 7. This CDR3 region has 15 residues. CDR3 sequence reads: CASIELAGATDTQYF. The CDR3 DNA reads TGTGCCAGCATCGAGCTAGCGGGAGCAACAGATACGCAGTATTTT.

The genes are TRBV6-1 and TRBJ1-1; TRBD1 is a possible D gene (6 bases). The CDR3 is 14 amino acids. CDR1 and CDR2 from the germline V gene are MNHNS and SASEGT. Between the trimmed V and J ends, which lost 8 bases and 0 bases, there was a span of 13 bases. The CDR3 DNA follows: TGTGCCAGCTTGCGTAAGGGGGTGAACACTGAAGCTTTCTTT. It specifies CASLRKGVNTEAFF.

V is TRBV10-3 and J is TRBJ1-5; a weak D match, TRBD1 (6 bases). Germline V gene data show CDR1 as ENHRY and CDR2 as SYGVKD. The CDR3 has 13 residues. Between the trimmed V and J ends, which lost 11 bases and 2 bases, there was a span of 13 bases. CDR3 nucleotides: TGTGCCTCCGGAGAGGGGGGCAATCAGCCCCAGCATTTT. It encodes CASGEGGNQPQHF.

The CDR3 reads CASSPYTGQLTGELFF. The CDR3 nucleotides are TGTGCCAGCAGCCCTTATACCGGACAGTTAACCGGGGAGCTGTTTTTT. The rearrangement links TRBV7-3 to TRBJ2-2; TRBD1 might be the D (6 bases). The germline CDR1 and CDR2 sequences are SGHTA and FQGTGA. V dropped 5 bases and J dropped 5 bases, with 18 bases sitting between them. The CDR3 length is 16 residues.

The chain is built from TRBV24-1 and TRBJ2-5; D is ambiguous. Germline CDR1 is KGHDR and CDR2 is SFDVKD. Trimming took 2 bases from V and 4 from J, leaving 4 bases between them. This CDR3 is built from 12 residues. This CDR3 is CATSDWGETQYF. The CDR3 nucleotides are TGTGCCACCAGTGATTGGGGAGAGACCCAGTACTTC.

This clonotype was seen a handful of times. The chain uses TRBV2 and TRBJ2-3; 9 bases map to TRBD1. CDR1 is SNHLY, CDR2 FYNNEI, per germline. Unmatched junction bases numbered 5, after V lost 8 bases and J lost 11 bases. This CDR3 is built from 11 residues. The CDR3 is CASRDRDRQYF. The CDR3 DNA follows: TGTGCCAGCCGGGACAGGGACCGGCAGTATTTT.

V and J are TRBV18 and TRBJ2-3, with D possibly being TRBD1 or TRBD2 (5 bases each). Germline V gene lookup returns CDR1 KGHSH and CDR2 LQKENI. The CDR3 is 13 amino acids. Trimming took 3 bases from V and 1 from J, leaving 5 bases between them. The CDR3 here is CASSPGGTDTQYF. In DNA form, the CDR3 reads TGTGCCAGCTCACCGGGGGGCACAGATACGCAGTATTTT.

The chain uses TRBV28 and TRBJ1-1, with TRBD1 matching 8 bases. The V gene's germline CDR1 is MDHEN and CDR2 SYDVKM. The CDR3 loop spans 13 amino acids. V was pared by 7 bases and J by 2 bases, with 3 bases of the junction left unmatched. CDR3 sequence: CASTGQANTEAFF. DNA for the CDR3: TGTGCCAGCACGGGACAGGCCAACACTGAAGCTTTCTTT.

This rearrangement joins TRBV5-1 to TRBJ2-5; the match to TRBD2 covers 10 bases. The CDR3 sequence is 16 residues long. The J segment lost 2 bases and the V segment lost 2 bases, leaving 6 bases of the junction unmatched. Germline assignment: CDR1 SGHRS and CDR2 YFSETQ. CDR3 DNA sequence: TGCGCCAGCAGCTTCGTAGCGGGAGGCCTACAAGAGACCCAGTACTTC. This encodes CASSFVAGGLQETQYF.

This clonotype showed up just a few times. The chain links TRBV7-3 to TRBJ1-1; perhaps TRBD1 as D (5 bases). The CDR3 runs to 14 residues. CDR1 is SGHTA and CDR2 is FQGTGA in the germline V gene. V was cut by 0 bases and J by 7 bases, with 12 bases left in between. CDR3: CASSLTAGYGEAFF. The CDR3, as DNA: TGTGCCAGCAGCTTAACGGCAGGGTATGGTGAAGCTTTCTTT.

V and J are TRBV6-2 or TRBV6-3 and TRBJ1-2; D perhaps matches TRBD1 (5 bases). From germline, CDR1 is MNHEY and CDR2 SVGEGT. The CDR3 runs 14 residues. V was shortened by 0 bases and J by 7 bases, with 12 bases between the two germline ends. The CDR3 DNA is TGTGCCAGCAGTTACTCTCTGGGGGAGAGTGGCTACACCTTC. It codes for CASSYSLGESGYTF.

The chain uses TRBV6-1 and TRBJ2-7, with 7 bases matching TRBD2. The CDR3 has 14 residues. Looked up from germline, CDR1 is MNHNS and CDR2 is SASEGT. V lost 6 bases, J lost 4 bases, and 9 bases stayed unmatched. The CDR3 loop reads CASSPQAGRYEQYF. The CDR3 region has the DNA TGTGCCAGCAGCCCCCAAGCGGGGCGATACGAGCAGTACTTC.

A few counts support this clonotype. The chain couples TRBV21-1 to TRBJ1-1; the table's D call of TRBD1 was not tested on the DNA. TRBV21-1 is recorded as a pseudogene. CDR3 length: 17 amino acids. CDR3 sequence: CASTSRTGTWWNTEAFF. As DNA, the CDR3 is TGTGCCAGCACCTCACGAACAGGGACTTGGTGGAACACTGAAGCTTTCTTT.

The CDR3 spells CASSLNVGNAEAFF. The CDR3 coding sequence is TGTGCCAGCAGCTTAAACGTGGGTAACGCTGAAGCTTTCTTT. This rearrangement joins TRBV7-9 to TRBJ1-1; D is uncertain. Trimming removed 2 bases from V and 6 bases from J, with 13 bases in between. Germline V gives CDR1 SEHNR, CDR2 FQNEAQ (reference sequence). The length of the CDR3 is 14 residues.

A remark on this clonotype: One junction end does not reproduce the germline sequence, and a read error may be involved. The genes are TRBV11-2 and TRBJ2-7; weak D call: TRBD1 (7 bases). This CDR3 comprises 19 residues. Germline V gives CDR1 SGHAT, CDR2 FQNNGV. Here the CDR3 reads CASSLGPPGRGQPFSEQYF. For the CDR3, the DNA is TGCGCCAGCAGCTTGGGCCCCCCGGGGCGGGGACAGCCTTTTTCCGAGCAGTACTTC.

The V and J genes are TRBV7-9 and TRBJ1-2, with D possibly matching TRBD1 (5 bases). Germline loops: CDR1 SEHNR, CDR2 FQNEAQ (reference sequence). The length of the CDR3 is 13 residues. Trimming cost V 5 bases and J 4 bases, with 11 bases left between them. CDR3 loop: CASSVTGTYGYTF. The CDR3 bases are TGTGCCAGCAGCGTAACCGGGACCTATGGCTACACCTTC.

The chain employs TRBV7-8 and TRBJ2-1; weak D call: TRBD2 (6 bases). Trimming stripped 5 bases from V and 10 bases from J, with 18 bases between. Germline lookup yields CDR1 SGHVS and CDR2 FQNEAQ. This CDR3 contains 14 residues. CDR3 in DNA: TGTGCCAGCAGCGTCGACTGGGGACGGGGGGAGCAGTTCTTC. It specifies CASSVDWGRGEQFF.

The chain carries TRBV5-5 and TRBJ2-7; 8 bases are a match to TRBD2. Looked up from germline, CDR1 is SGHKS and CDR2 is YYEKEE (reference sequence). With V trimmed by 5 bases and J by 10 bases, 11 bases remained unmatched. This CDR3 region has 13 residues. In nucleotides, the CDR3 is TGTGCCAGCAGGACTAGCGCGGGACGAGAACAGTACTTC. Translating gives CASRTSAGREQYF.

CDR3 nucleotides: TGTGCCAGCAGTCGGGAGTTGAACACTGAAGCTTTCTTT. Residues: CASSRELNTEAFF. The gene calls are TRBV6-2 or TRBV6-3 and TRBJ1-1; no clear D. This CDR3 contains 13 residues. Germline V CDR1 and CDR2: MNHEY, SVGEGT. The V end lost 5 bases, the J end lost 0 bases, and 7 bases lay between the germline ends.

The chain employs TRBV27 and TRBJ1-5; 7 bases match TRBD1. This CDR3 region has 15 residues. The V gene's germline CDR1 is MNHEY and CDR2 SMNVEV (reference sequence). The ends lost 5 bases at V and 2 bases at J; junction bases unmatched: 6. CDR3 loop: CASSPGQVRNQPQHF. Written as DNA, the CDR3 is TGTGCCAGCAGTCCAGGACAGGTTCGCAATCAGCCCCAGCATTTT.

The rearrangement joins TRBV7-3 to TRBJ2-3, with D hard to call. The length of the CDR3 is 16 residues. V was cut by 4 bases and J by 1 base, with 15 bases left in between. Germline CDR1 reads SGHTA; CDR2 reads FQGTGA. The CDR3 protein is CASSSGPTVGTDTQYF. DNA for the CDR3: TGTGCCAGCAGCTCAGGACCGACGGTAGGCACAGATACGCAGTATTTT.